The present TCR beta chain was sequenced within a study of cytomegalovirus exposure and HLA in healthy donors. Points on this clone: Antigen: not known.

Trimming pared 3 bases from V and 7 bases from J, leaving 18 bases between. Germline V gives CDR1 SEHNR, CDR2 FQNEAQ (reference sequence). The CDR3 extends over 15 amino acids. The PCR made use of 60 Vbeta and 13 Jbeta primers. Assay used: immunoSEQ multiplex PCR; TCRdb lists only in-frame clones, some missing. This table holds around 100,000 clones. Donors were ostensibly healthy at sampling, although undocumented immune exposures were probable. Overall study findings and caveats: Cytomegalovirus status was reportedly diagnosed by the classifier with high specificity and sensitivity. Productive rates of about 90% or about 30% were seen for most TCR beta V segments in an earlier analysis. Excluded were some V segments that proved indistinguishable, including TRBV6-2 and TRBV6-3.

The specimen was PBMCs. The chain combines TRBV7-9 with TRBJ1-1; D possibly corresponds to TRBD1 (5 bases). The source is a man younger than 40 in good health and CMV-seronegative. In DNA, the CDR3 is TGTGCCAGCAGCTTCGCCGCCGGGCAGGGTGGTGAAGCTTTCTTT. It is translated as CASSFAAGQGGEAFF.